This T cell receptor (beta chain) was recorded in a study of T cell responses to AZD1222 COVID-19 vaccine. Whole-study results and caveats: Distributed over spike, vaccine-associated CD4 TCRs predominated at 160-218 and 743-854. Donors in the cohort were predominantly white British and more often female, and clonal diversity was possibly underestimated.

The protocol was immunoSEQ multiplex PCR, while the TCRdb copy is restricted to in-frame clones and leaves out a portion. The sample consists of 50,000 to 60,000 clones, 80% to 90% of them appearing once. Germline V gives CDR1 ENHRY, CDR2 SYGVKD. Trimming stripped 4 bases from V and 3 bases from J, with 10 bases between. The CDR3 consists of 14 residues. Comments on this clone: Its antigen is currently unknown.

The chain has TRBV10-3 and TRBJ1-5; no clear D. This TCR was recovered from an adult in good health. This specimen consisted of peripheral blood, obtained on day 0 of AZD1222 vaccination. The CDR3 sequence: CAISVQPDNQPQHF. Written as DNA, the CDR3 is TGTGCCATCAGTGTACAACCGGACAATCAGCCCCAGCATTTT.